Shown below are 21 T cell receptor beta chains from a single sample sequenced in a study of blood T cell repertoires in COVID-19 (dated by TCRdb to about 2020). Libraries came from the immunoSEQ multiplex PCR assay. The table was pulled from immuneACCESS by TCRdb, which kept in-frame rearrangements only. Such tables lose some clones; where checked, under half of the loss comes from unresolved V genes, and the rest has no known cause. This sample has about 260,000 clones in its table, and 88% of those were observed once. The ten largest clones capture about 11% of the sample. The specimen sequenced was peripheral blood. The receptor source for this set is a woman in her twenties or thirties with COVID-19, enrolled during active disease.

This chain uses TRBV19 with TRBJ2-5; TRBD1 matches 8 bases. CDR3 size: 17 residues. Germline loops: CDR1 LNHDA, CDR2 SQIVND (reference sequence). V gave up 5 bases and J gave up 4 bases; unmatched junction bases: 15. CDR3 coding DNA: TGTGCCAGTAGTCCCACGGTCCCCGGACAGGGCGGAGAGACCCAGTACTTC. Its protein is CASSPTVPGQGGETQYF. The full variable domain, completed using reference TRBV19 and TRBJ2-5, is DGGITQSPKYLFRKEGQNVTLSCEQNLNHDAMYWYRQDPGQGLRLIYYSQIVNDFQKGDIAEGYSVSREKKESFPLTVTSAQKNPTAFYLCASSPTVPGQGGETQYFGPGTRLLVL.

The rearrangement joins TRBV14 to TRBJ1-1; 7 bases match TRBD1. The CDR3 covers 15 residues. Germline lookup yields CDR1 SGHDN and CDR2 FVKESK. The V gene end was trimmed by 4 bases and the J gene end by 2 bases; junction bases not matched to a gene: 7. CDR3 sequence: CASSLVLGGNTEAFF. The CDR3 bases are TGTGCCAGCAGCCTCGTGCTAGGGGGCAACACTGAAGCTTTCTTT.

This clone was counted a single time. The chain's CDR3 is CASSKERERRDTQYF. The CDR3 nucleotides read TGTGCCAGCAGTAAAGAGCGGGAGAGGAGGGATACGCAGTATTTT. The J gene is TRBJ2-3, the V gene TRBV27; 8 bases are shared with TRBD2. J was trimmed by 6 bases and V by 5 bases; bases with no gene match: 10. The CDR3 totals 15 residues. CDR1 and CDR2 from the germline V gene are MNHEY and SMNVEV (reference sequence).

The V gene is TRBV12-3 or TRBV12-4, the J gene TRBJ2-5; D unresolved. V was cut by 5 bases and J by 5 bases, with 3 bases left in between. CDR3 size: 10 residues. CDR3 sequence (DNA): TGTGCCAGCAGTCTTGAGACCCAGTACTTC. Translated, it gives CASSLETQYF.

This clone came up once. The chain has TRBV10-1 and TRBJ2-5, with 11 bases that match TRBD2. CDR1 is WNHNN and CDR2 is SYGVQD in the germline V gene (reference sequence). V dropped 8 bases and J dropped 5; count of bases not matched to a gene: 7. The CDR3 spans 14 residues. The CDR3 DNA sequence: TGCGCCAGCCTTAGCGGGAGGGCCTATGAGACCCAGTACTTC. It is translated as CASLSGRAYETQYF.

This clone was found once. This chain connects TRBV18 to TRBJ2-6; 7 bases are shared with TRBD1. V shed 2 bases, J shed 0 bases, and the junction held 10 bases outside the gene matches. The CDR3 is 19 amino acids. From germline, CDR1 is KGHSH and CDR2 LQKENI. This CDR3 is CASSPVLGQVFSGANVLTF. The CDR3 coding sequence is TGTGCCAGCTCACCAGTGCTCGGACAGGTCTTCTCTGGGGCCAACGTCCTGACTTTC. The complete variable domain, with remaining parts taken from reference TRBV18 and TRBJ2-6, reads NAGVMQNPRHLVRRRGQEARLRCSPMKGHSHVYWYRQLPEEGLKFMVYLQKENIIDESGMPKERFSAEFPKEGPSILRIQQVVRGDSAAYFCASSPVLGQVFSGANVLTFGAGSRLTVL.

This clone appeared once. J is TRBJ1-5 and V is TRBV7-9, with TRBD1 identical over 7 bases. CDR3 size: 15 residues. Germline V lookup: CDR1 SEHNR, CDR2 FQNEAQ (reference sequence). The V segment lost 5 bases and the J segment 1 base; nucleotides outside the gene matches: 5. The CDR3 reads CASSPGQESNQPQHF. The CDR3 nucleotides are TGTGCCAGCAGCCCCGGACAGGAAAGCAATCAGCCCCAGCATTTT.

The V gene is TRBV6-5, the J gene TRBJ1-2; weak D call: TRBD1 (5 bases). Germline values: CDR1 MNHEY, CDR2 SVGAGI. The germline V and J ends were trimmed by 2 bases and 5 bases, with 15 bases remaining between them. The CDR3 runs 15 residues. CDR3 loop: CASSYTDRAIYGYTF. The CDR3 DNA is TGTGCCAGCAGTTACACAGACAGAGCCATATATGGCTACACCTTC.

V and J are TRBV11-1 and TRBJ2-1; 8 nucleotides agree with TRBD2. Trimming at V came to 3 bases and at J to 2 bases, leaving 0 bases not matched to a gene. Germline lookup yields CDR1 SGHAT and CDR2 FQDESV (reference sequence). The CDR3 is made up of 14 amino acids. The CDR3 sequence is CASSLREAYNEQFF. The CDR3, as DNA: TGTGCCAGCAGCTTGCGGGAGGCCTACAATGAGCAGTTCTTC. The variable domain in full, with the rest retrieved from reference TRBV11-1 and TRBJ2-1, is EAEVAQSPRYKITEKSQAVAFWCDPISGHATLYWYRQILGQGPELLVQFQDESVVDDSQLPKDRFSAERLKGVDSTLKIQPAELGDSAMYLCASSLREAYNEQFFGPGTRLTVL.

The chain is built from TRBV19 and TRBJ1-4, with TRBD1 identical over 11 bases. The germline CDR1 and CDR2 sequences are LNHDA and SQIVND (reference sequence). The CDR3 totals 16 residues. With 8 bases clipped from V and 0 bases from J, the junction kept 5 bases outside the gene matches. The CDR3 sequence is CASSDRGRATNEKLFF. Here the CDR3 DNA reads TGTGCCAGTTCGGACAGGGGGCGTGCAACTAATGAAAAACTGTTTTTT.

The J gene is TRBJ2-3, the V gene TRBV3-1 (or the pseudogene TRBV3-2), with TRBD2 as a possible D gene (6 bases). The CDR3 is 13 residues long. V lost 3 bases and J lost 4, with 8 bases in between. Germline CDR1 and CDR2: LGHDT and YNNKEL (reference sequence). CDR3 sequence: CASSQGGPDTQYF. The CDR3 coding sequence is TGTGCCAGCAGCCAGGGGGGTCCAGATACGCAGTATTTT.

The V and J genes are TRBV3-1 (or the pseudogene TRBV3-2) and TRBJ1-6; no definite D call. In germline, CDR1 is LGHDT, CDR2 YNNKEL (reference sequence). Trimming shortened V by 1 base and J by 8 bases, and 9 bases separated the two germline ends. CDR3 length equals 14 residues. CDR3 in amino acids: CASSQGGGDSPLHF. The CDR3 bases are TGTGCCAGCAGCCAAGGGGGAGGCGATTCACCCCTCCACTTT.

The chain recombines TRBV24-1 with TRBJ1-5; D ambiguous. Looked up from germline, CDR1 is KGHDR and CDR2 is SFDVKD. V lost 6 bases and J lost 9, with 11 bases in between. The CDR3 spans 12 residues. The CDR3 is CATSSGPRPQHF. The CDR3 DNA is TGTGCCACCAGTTCGGGTCCCAGGCCCCAGCATTTT.

V gene TRBV29-1 combines with J gene TRBJ2-7, with D perhaps TRBD2 (6 bases). The CDR3 covers 11 residues. CDR1 is SQVTM, CDR2 ANQGSEA, per germline. V lost 3 bases, J lost 8 bases, and 11 bases lay in between. This chain's CDR3 is CSVDRDFQQYF. The CDR3 DNA sequence: TGCAGCGTTGATCGGGACTTTCAGCAGTACTTC.

The V and J genes are TRBV9 and TRBJ2-2; 11 nucleotides agree with TRBD1. This CDR3 region has 17 residues. Trimming removed 4 bases from V and 5 bases from J; junction bases left unmatched: 10. CDR1 is SGDLS and CDR2 is YYNGEE in the germline V gene. The CDR3 DNA follows: TGTGCCAGCAGCCCCCTCGGACAGGGGGCGTGGACCGGGGAGCTGTTTTTT. Translating it yields CASSPLGQGAWTGELFF.

V gene TRBV9 combines with J gene TRBJ1-5, with D possibly being TRBD1 (5 bases). This CDR3 spans 15 amino acids. Trimming shortened V by 1 base and J by 0 bases, and 8 bases separated the two germline ends. CDR1 and CDR2 (germline): SGDLS, YYNGEE. The DNA for the CDR3 is TGTGCCAGCAGCGTAAACGGACATAGCAATCAGCCCCAGCATTTT. Its protein is CASSVNGHSNQPQHF.

This clone turned up a few times. The V and J genes are TRBV5-1 and TRBJ2-1; 9 positions agree with TRBD2. The V segment lost 4 bases and the J segment 9 bases; nucleotides outside the gene matches: 2. The CDR3 length is 12 residues. Germline assignment: CDR1 SGHRS and CDR2 YFSETQ. The CDR3, as DNA: TGCGCCAGCAGCGGGGGACTAGCTGAGCAGTTCTTC. Protein product: CASSGGLAEQFF. Full variable domain (remainder filled in from reference TRBV5-1 and TRBJ2-1): KAGVTQTPRYLIKTRGQQVTLSCSPISGHRSVSWYQQTPGQGLQFLFEYFSETQRNKGNFPGRFSGRQFSNSRSEMNVSTLELGDSALYLCASSGGLAEQFFGPGTRLTVL.

V usage is TRBV27 and J usage is TRBJ2-7; D may be TRBD1 (6 bases). The CDR3 sequence is 13 residues long. Deletions cut 3 bases from V and 3 bases from J, with 9 bases between. Germline values: CDR1 MNHEY, CDR2 SMNVEV (reference sequence). CDR3 residues: CASSLNRVYEQYF. CDR3 in DNA: TGTGCCAGCAGTTTGAACAGGGTCTACGAGCAGTACTTC.

CDR3 sequence reads: CASSRYSGGSYEQYF. The CDR3 nucleotides are TGCGCCAGCAGCCGGTATAGCGGGGGCTCCTACGAGCAGTACTTC. This chain links TRBV4-3 with TRBJ2-7, with 9 bases fitting TRBD2. Germline loops: CDR1 LGHNA, CDR2 YSLEER. V shed 4 bases, J shed 0 bases, and the junction held 4 bases outside the gene matches. The CDR3 is 15 residues long.

The V call is TRBV5-1, the J call TRBJ2-1; TRBD2 matches at 8 bases. The CDR3 is 17 amino acids. The V and J ends lost 3 bases and 2 bases, in that order; junction bases with no gene match: 10. The V gene's germline CDR1 is SGHRS and CDR2 YFSETQ. The CDR3 here is CASSSHLAGTTYNEQFF. The CDR3 DNA reads as TGCGCCAGCAGCTCTCACTTAGCGGGAACAACCTACAATGAGCAGTTCTTC.

V usage is TRBV5-6 and J usage is TRBJ1-2; D not resolved. Between the trimmed V and J ends, which lost 4 bases and 7 bases, there was a span of 20 bases. The CDR3 covers 15 residues. Germline CDR1 reads SGHDT; CDR2 reads YYEEEE. The DNA for the CDR3 is TGTGCCAGCAGCCGCCCGGACCGCTTAGCGGGTGGCTACACCTTC. Translated, it gives CASSRPDRLAGGYTF.